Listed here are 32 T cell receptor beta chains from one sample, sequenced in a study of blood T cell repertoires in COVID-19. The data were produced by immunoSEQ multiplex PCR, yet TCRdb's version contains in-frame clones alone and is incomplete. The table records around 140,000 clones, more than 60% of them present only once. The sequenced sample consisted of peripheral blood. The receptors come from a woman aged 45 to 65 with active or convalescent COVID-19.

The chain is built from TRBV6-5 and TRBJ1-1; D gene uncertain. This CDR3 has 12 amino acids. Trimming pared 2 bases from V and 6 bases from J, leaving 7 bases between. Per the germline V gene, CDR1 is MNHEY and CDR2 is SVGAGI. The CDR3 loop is CASSYAQAEAFF. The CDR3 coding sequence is TGTGCCAGCAGTTACGCGCAGGCTGAAGCTTTCTTT.

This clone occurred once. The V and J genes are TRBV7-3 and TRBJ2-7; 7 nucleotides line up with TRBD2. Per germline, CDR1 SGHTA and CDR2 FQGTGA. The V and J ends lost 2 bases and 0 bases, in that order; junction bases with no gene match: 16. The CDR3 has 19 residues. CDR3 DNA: TGTGCCAGCAGCTTACCCATCGCCCCCCGGGACTACAGCTCCTACGAGCAGTACTTC. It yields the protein CASSLPIAPRDYSSYEQYF. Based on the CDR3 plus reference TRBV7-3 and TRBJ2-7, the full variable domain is GAGVSQTPSNKVTEKGKYVELRCDPISGHTALYWYRQSLGQGPEFLIYFQGTGAADDSGLPNDRFFAVRPEGSVSTLKIQRTERGDSAVYLCASSLPIAPRDYSSYEQYFGPGTRLTVT.

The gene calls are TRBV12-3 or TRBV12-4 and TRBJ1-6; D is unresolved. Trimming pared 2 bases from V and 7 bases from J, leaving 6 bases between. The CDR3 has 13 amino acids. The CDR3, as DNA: TGTGCCAGCAGTTTAAAGGAGAATTCACCCCTCCACTTT. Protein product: CASSLKENSPLHF.

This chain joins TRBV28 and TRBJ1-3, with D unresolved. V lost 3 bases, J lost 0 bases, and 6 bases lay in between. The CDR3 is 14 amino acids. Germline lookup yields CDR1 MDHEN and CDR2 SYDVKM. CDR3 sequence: CASSLSRSGNTIYF. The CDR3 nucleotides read TGTGCCAGCAGTTTGAGCCGCTCTGGAAACACCATATATTTT.

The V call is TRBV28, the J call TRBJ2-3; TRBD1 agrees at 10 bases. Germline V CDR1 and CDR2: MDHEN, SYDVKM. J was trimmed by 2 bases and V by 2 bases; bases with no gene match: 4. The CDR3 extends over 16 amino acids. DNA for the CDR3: TGTGCCAGCAGTTTAAGTGGGACAGGGGTCACAGATACGCAGTATTTT. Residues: CASSLSGTGVTDTQYF.

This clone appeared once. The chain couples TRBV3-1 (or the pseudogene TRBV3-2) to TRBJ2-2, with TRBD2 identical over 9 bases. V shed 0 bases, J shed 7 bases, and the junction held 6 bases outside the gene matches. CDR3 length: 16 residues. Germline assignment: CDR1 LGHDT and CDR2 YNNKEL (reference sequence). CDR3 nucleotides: TGTGCCAGCAGCCAAGAGGGAGCGGGAGGCGTCGGGGAGCTGTTTTTT. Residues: CASSQEGAGGVGELFF.

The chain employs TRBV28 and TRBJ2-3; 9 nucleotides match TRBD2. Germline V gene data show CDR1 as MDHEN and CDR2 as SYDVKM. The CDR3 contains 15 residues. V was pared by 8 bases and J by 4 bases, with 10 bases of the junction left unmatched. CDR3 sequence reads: CASGERGAGADTQYF. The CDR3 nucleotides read TGTGCCAGCGGCGAGCGGGGGGCCGGCGCAGATACGCAGTATTTT.

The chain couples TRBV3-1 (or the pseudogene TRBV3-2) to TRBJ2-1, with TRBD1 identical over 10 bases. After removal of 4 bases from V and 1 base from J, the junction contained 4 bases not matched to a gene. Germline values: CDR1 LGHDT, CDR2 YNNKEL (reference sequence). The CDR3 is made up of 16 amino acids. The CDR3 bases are TGTGCCAGCAGCCCAGACAGGGGGCCGTCCTACAATGAGCAGTTCTTC. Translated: CASSPDRGPSYNEQFF.

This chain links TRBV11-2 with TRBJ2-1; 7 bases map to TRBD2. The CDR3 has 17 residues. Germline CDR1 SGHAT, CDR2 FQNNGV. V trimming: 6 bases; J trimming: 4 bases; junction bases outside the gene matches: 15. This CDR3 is CASRAVGGNRSYNEQFF. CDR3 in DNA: TGTGCCAGCAGGGCGGTGGGGGGGAATCGCTCTTACAATGAGCAGTTCTTC. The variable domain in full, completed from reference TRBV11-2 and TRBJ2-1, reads EAGVAQSPRYKIIEKRQSVAFWCNPISGHATLYWYQQILGQGPKLLIQFQNNGVVDDSQLPKDRFSAERLKGVDSTLKIQPAKLEDSAVYLCASRAVGGNRSYNEQFFGPGTRLTVL.

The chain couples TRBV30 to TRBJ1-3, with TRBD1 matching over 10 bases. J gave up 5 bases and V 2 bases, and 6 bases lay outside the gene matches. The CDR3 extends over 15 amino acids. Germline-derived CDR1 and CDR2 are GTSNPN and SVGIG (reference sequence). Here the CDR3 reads CAWSPWGQGRNTIYF. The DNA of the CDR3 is TGTGCCTGGAGTCCTTGGGGACAGGGGAGAAACACCATATATTTT.

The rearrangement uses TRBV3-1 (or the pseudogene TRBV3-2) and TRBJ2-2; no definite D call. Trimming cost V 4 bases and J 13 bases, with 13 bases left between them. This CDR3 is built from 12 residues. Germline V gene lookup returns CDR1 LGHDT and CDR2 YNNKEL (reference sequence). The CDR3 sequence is CASSRRPSSLFF. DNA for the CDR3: TGTGCCAGCAGCCGCCGCCCTAGTTCGCTGTTTTTT.

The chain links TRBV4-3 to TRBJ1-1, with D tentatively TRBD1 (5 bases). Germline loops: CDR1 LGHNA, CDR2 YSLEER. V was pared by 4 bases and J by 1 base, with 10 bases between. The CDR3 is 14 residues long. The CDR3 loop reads CASSRQLQNTEAFF. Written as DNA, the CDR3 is TGCGCCAGCAGCCGACAGCTCCAGAACACTGAAGCTTTCTTT.

CDR3 DNA: TGCAGCGTAGGACAGGGTGGGAGCAATCAGCCCCAGCATTTT. Its translation: CSVGQGGSNQPQHF. The genes are TRBV29-1 and TRBJ1-5; 8 bases fit TRBD1. Germline V gene sequence: CDR1 SQVTM, CDR2 ANQGSEA. The CDR3 sequence is 14 residues long. After removal of 6 bases from V and 1 base from J, the junction contained 5 bases not matched to a gene.

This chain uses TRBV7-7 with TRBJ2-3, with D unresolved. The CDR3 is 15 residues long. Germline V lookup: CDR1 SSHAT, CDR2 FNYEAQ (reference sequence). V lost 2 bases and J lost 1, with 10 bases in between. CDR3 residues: CASSLRLDRTDTQYF. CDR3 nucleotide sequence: TGTGCCAGCAGCTTAAGGCTAGACCGCACAGATACGCAGTATTTT.

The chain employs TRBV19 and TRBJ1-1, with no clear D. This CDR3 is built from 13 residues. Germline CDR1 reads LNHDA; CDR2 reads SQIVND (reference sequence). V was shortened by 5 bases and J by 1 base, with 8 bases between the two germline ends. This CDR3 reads CASSAARNTEAFF. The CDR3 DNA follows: TGTGCCAGTAGTGCGGCTCGGAACACTGAAGCTTTCTTT.

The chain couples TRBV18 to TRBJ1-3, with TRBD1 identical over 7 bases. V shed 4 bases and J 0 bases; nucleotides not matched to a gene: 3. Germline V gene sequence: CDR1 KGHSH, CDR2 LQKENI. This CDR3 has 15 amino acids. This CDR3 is CASSRQGDSGNTIYF. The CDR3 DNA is TGTGCCAGCTCACGGCAGGGGGACTCTGGAAACACCATATATTTT.

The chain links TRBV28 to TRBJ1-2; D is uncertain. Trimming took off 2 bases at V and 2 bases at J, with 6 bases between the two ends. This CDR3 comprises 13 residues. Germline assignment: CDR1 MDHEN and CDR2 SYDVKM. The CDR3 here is CASSLQSNYGYTF. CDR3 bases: TGTGCCAGCAGTTTACAGTCCAACTATGGCTACACCTTC.

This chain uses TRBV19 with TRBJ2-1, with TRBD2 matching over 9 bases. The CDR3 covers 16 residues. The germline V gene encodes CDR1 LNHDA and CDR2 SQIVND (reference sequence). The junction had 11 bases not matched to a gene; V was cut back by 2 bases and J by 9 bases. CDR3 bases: TGTGCCAGTAGTATATGGCGGGGGGGCCATCGGGGTGAGCAGTTCTTC. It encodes CASSIWRGGHRGEQFF.

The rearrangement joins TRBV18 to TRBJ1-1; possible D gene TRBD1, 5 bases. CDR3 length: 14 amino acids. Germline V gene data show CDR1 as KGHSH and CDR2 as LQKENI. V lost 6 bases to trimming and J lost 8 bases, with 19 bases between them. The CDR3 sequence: CASSTARDSDEAFF. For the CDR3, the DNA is TGTGCCAGCTCGACTGCCCGGGACTCAGACGAAGCTTTCTTT.

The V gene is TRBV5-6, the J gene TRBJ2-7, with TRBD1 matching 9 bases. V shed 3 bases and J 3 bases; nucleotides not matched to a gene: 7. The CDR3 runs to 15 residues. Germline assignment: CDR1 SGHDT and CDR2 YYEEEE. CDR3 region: CASSSGGTGFYEQYF. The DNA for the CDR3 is TGTGCCAGCAGCTCCGGGGGGACAGGGTTCTACGAGCAGTACTTC.

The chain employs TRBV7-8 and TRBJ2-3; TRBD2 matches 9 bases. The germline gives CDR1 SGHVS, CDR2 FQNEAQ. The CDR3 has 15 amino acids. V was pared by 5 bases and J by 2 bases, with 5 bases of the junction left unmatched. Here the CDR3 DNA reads TGTGCCAGCAGCCCAGCGGGAGGTATCACAGATACGCAGTATTTT. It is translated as CASSPAGGITDTQYF.

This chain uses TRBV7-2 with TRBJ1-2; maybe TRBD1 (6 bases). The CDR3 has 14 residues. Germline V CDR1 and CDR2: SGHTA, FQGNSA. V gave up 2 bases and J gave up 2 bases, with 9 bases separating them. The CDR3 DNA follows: TGTGCCAGCAGCTTACGACAGGCAAACTATGGCTACACCTTC. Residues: CASSLRQANYGYTF. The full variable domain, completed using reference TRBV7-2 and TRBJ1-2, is GAGVSQSPSNKVTEKGKDVELRCDPISGHTALYWYRQSLGQGLEFLIYFQGNSAPDKSGLPSDRFSAERTGGSVSTLTIQRTQQEDSAVYLCASSLRQANYGYTFGSGTRLTVV.

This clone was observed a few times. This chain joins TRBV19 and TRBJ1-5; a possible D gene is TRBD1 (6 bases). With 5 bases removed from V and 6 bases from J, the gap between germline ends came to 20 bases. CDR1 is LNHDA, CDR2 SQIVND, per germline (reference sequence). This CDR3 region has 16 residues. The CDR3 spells CASSRQILGGGQPQHF. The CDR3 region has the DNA TGTGCCAGTAGTCGACAGATACTTGGGGGCGGTCAGCCCCAGCATTTT.

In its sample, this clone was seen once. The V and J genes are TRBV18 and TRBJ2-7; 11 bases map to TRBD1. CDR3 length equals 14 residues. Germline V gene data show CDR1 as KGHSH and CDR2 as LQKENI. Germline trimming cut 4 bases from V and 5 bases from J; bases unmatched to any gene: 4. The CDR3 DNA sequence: TGTGCCAGCTCACTGGGACAGGGGGTAAACGAGCAGTACTTC. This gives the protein CASSLGQGVNEQYF.

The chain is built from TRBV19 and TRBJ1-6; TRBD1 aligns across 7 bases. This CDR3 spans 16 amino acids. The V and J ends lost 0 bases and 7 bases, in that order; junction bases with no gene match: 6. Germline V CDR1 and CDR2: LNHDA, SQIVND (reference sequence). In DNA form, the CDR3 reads TGTGCCAGTAGTATAGATCACGGGACAGACAATTCACCCCTCCACTTT. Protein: CASSIDHGTDNSPLHF.

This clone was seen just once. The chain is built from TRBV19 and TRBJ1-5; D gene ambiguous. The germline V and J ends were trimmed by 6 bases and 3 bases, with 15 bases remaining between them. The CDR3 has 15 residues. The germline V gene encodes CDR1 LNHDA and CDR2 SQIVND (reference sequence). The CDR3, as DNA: TGTGCCAGTAGAAACCCGTTCGGGGACAATCAGCCCCAGCATTTT. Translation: CASRNPFGDNQPQHF.

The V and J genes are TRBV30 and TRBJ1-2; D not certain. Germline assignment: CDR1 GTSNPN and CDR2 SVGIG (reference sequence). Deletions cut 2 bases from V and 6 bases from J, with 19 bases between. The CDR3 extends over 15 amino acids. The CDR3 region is CAWSLGGGPFDGYTF. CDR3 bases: TGTGCCTGGAGTTTAGGAGGAGGGCCATTCGATGGCTACACCTTC.

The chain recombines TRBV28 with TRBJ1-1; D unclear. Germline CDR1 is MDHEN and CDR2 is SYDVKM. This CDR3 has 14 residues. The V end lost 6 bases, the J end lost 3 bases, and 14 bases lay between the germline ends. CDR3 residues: CASSLATPHTEAFF. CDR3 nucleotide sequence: TGTGCCAGCAGCTTGGCCACCCCCCACACTGAAGCTTTCTTT.

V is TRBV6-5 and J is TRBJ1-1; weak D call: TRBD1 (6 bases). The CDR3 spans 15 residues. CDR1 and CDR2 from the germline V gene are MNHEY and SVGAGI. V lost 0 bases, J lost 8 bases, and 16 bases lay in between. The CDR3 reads CASSYSNWGRGEAFF. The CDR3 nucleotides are TGTGCCAGCAGTTACTCGAACTGGGGGCGCGGGGAAGCTTTCTTT.

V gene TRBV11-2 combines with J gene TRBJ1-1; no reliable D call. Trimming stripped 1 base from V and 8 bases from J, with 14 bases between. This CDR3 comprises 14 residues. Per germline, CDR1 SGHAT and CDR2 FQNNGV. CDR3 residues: CASSLVSGRVEAFF. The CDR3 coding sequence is TGTGCCAGCAGCTTAGTATCGGGGAGAGTAGAAGCTTTCTTT.

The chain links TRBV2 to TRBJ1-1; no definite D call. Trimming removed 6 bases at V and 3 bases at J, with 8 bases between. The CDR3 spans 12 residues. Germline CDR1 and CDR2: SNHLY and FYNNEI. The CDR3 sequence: CASSYTDTEAFF. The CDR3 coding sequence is TGTGCCAGCAGCTATACCGACACTGAAGCTTTCTTT.

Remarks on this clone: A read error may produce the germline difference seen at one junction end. The CDR3 spells CASREGLGGGSNEQFF. The CDR3 region has the DNA TGTGCCAGCAGGGAAGGCCTAGGCGGGGGCTCCAATGAGCAGTTCTTC. This chain connects TRBV6-1 to TRBJ2-1; D might be TRBD2 (7 bases). From germline, CDR1 is MNHNS and CDR2 SASEGT. The CDR3 length is 16 residues.